A selection of T cell receptor beta chains follows, all from one sample in a study of identical twins. TCRdb independently ran MiXCR on the 5' RACE reads; one entry per CDR3 protein. The data contain 350,000 to 500,000 distinct CDR3 sequences, about 18% of them singletons. The material sequenced was naive T cells sorted from blood. Source of these receptors: a middle-aged man in good health. Each CDR3 is given without its conserved first and last residue. Clone size appears in some rows only: once, few, many, or a class for an expanded clone.

many	TRBV5-1	TRBJ1-3	ASSLAGSGNTIY
.	TRBV5-1	TRBJ2-7	ASSLLAGGWEQY
few	TRBV5-1	TRBJ2-7	ASSLAAGTTYEQY
.	TRBV10-3	TRBJ1-1	AIRGTQNTEAF
many	TRBV7-9	TRBJ2-1	ASSRIRGRYNEQF
once	TRBV5-1	TRBJ2-3	ASGAQGEGTDTQY
.	TRBV20-1	TRBJ2-5	SARATGRQRETQY
many	TRBV12-3/TRBV12-4	TRBJ2-2	ASSNRATNTGELF
few	TRBV12-5	TRBJ2-3	ASAPSGRGFVTDTQY
few	TRBV5-1	TRBJ2-1	ASSTSGIPNNEQF
.	TRBV7-3	TRBJ2-1	ASSPPASGSIYNEQF
.	TRBV5-8	TRBJ2-1	ASSLPRDRVNEQF
.	TRBV19	TRBJ2-2	ASSMGGEVENTGELF
many	TRBV5-6	TRBJ2-3	ASSLIGTDTQY
many	TRBV5-1	TRBJ1-3	ASSLEGEGSGNTIY
many	TRBV25-1	TRBJ1-2	ASSVGNYGYT
few	TRBV20-1	TRBJ2-2	SAAILGWERTGELF
few	TRBV5-1	TRBJ2-1	ASSLYRAGEQF
few	TRBV6-4	TRBJ1-1	ASSDSGGDRAEAF
few	TRBV15	TRBJ2-5	ATSRMGGGRWETQY
few	TRBV6-1	TRBJ1-6	ASSAGQHYNSPLH
.	TRBV4-3	TRBJ2-7	ASSQDAGDDEQY
.	TRBV4-1	TRBJ2-3	ASSRTLLTDTQY
many	TRBV27	TRBJ2-2	ASSLRENTGELF
few	TRBV20-1	TRBJ2-7	SARGTSYEQY
many	TRBV20-1	TRBJ1-1	SARDSGNLIGANTEAF
many	TRBV4-2	TRBJ2-5	ASSQTSGGMQETQY
.	TRBV29-1	TRBJ2-1	SVESPGKGNYNEQF
.	TRBV5-1	TRBJ1-1	ASSPMRATSTEAF
many	TRBV9	TRBJ1-4	ASSPWGGLTEKLF
many	TRBV29-1	TRBJ1-1	SVGRLGVNTEAF
once	TRBV25-1	TRBJ2-2	ASSAAGPGELF
many	TRBV29-1	TRBJ2-2	SVEVRSAGNTGELF
few	TRBV4-2	TRBJ2-2	ASSQYRQTGELF
.	TRBV14	TRBJ2-1	ASSHGRLSYNEQF
few	TRBV6-2/TRBV6-3	TRBJ1-1	ASSYSVEGTEAF
.	TRBV24-1	TRBJ1-4	ATSGRDQEGEKLF